The 22 T cell receptor beta chains reported below all come from one sample, sequenced in a study of T cell changes during pregnancy in multiple sclerosis. Using immunoSEQ multiplex PCR, the repertoire was profiled, and TCRdb retains in-frame clones only, with some absent. The table lists 40,000 to 60,000 clones, approximately 95% of them singletons. This material consisted of CD4+ T cells from peripheral blood mononuclear cells, taken in the third trimester of pregnancy. All receptors derive from a female donor with multiple sclerosis, enrolled in a pregnancy study.

This clone was observed a few times. The chain recombines TRBV19 with TRBJ2-1, with 11 bases matching TRBD2. This CDR3 has 14 residues. Germline-derived CDR1 and CDR2 are LNHDA and SQIVND (reference sequence). With V trimmed by 5 bases and J by 7 bases, 4 bases remained unmatched. CDR3: CASSPGLAANEQFF. CDR3 in DNA: TGTGCCAGTAGTCCGGGACTAGCGGCGAATGAGCAGTTCTTC.

The rearrangement joins TRBV28 to TRBJ1-4, with a weak D call TRBD1 (5 bases). The germline gives CDR1 MDHEN, CDR2 SYDVKM. Trimming took off 7 bases at V and 3 bases at J, with 9 bases between the two ends. The length of the CDR3 is 13 residues. The CDR3: CASKGWANEKLFF. Here the CDR3 DNA reads TGTGCCAGCAAGGGGTGGGCTAATGAAAAACTGTTTTTT.

This chain connects TRBV19 to TRBJ1-1; tentatively, D is TRBD1 (6 bases). The germline CDR1 and CDR2 sequences are LNHDA and SQIVND (reference sequence). V gave up 1 base and J gave up 2 bases, with 11 bases separating them. The CDR3 sequence is 15 residues long. The CDR3 is CASSIGGTPNTEAFF. The CDR3 nucleotides are TGTGCCAGTAGTATAGGGGGGACACCCAACACTGAAGCTTTCTTT.

The chain combines TRBV7-3 with TRBJ1-2, with 8 bases identical to TRBD1. Germline assignment: CDR1 SGHTA and CDR2 FQGTGA. The CDR3 has 13 residues. V shed 9 bases, J shed 4 bases, and the junction held 7 bases outside the gene matches. For the CDR3, the DNA is TGTGCCAGTGGACAGGGTGGTGTCTATGGCTACACCTTC. Its translation is CASGQGGVYGYTF.

The V call is TRBV7-8, the J call TRBJ2-3, with D maybe TRBD1 (6 bases). Germline loops: CDR1 SGHVS, CDR2 FQNEAQ. V dropped 0 bases and J dropped 0 bases, with 19 bases sitting between them. The CDR3 totals 19 residues. As DNA, the CDR3 is TGTGCCAGCAGCTTAGCCGGACAGATAACGTACTCTAGCACAGATACGCAGTATTTT. Translated: CASSLAGQITYSSTDTQYF.

DNA for the CDR3: TGTGCCAGCAGCACGGGACTACCTTCTAACACCGGGGAGCTGTTTTTT. Encoded protein: CASSTGLPSNTGELFF. This chain uses TRBV9 with TRBJ2-2, with TRBD2 matching 7 bases. Per germline, CDR1 SGDLS and CDR2 YYNGEE. This CDR3 comprises 16 residues. With 4 bases clipped from V and 2 bases from J, the junction kept 8 bases outside the gene matches. Using reference TRBV9 and TRBJ2-2 for the parts outside the CDR3, the full variable domain is DSGVTQTPKHLITATGQRVTLRCSPRSGDLSVYWYQQSLDQGLQFLIQYYNGEERAKGNILERFSAQQFPDLHSELNLSSLELGDSALYFCASSTGLPSNTGELFFGEGSRLTVL.

The V gene is TRBV7-8, the J gene TRBJ2-7; the match to TRBD2 covers 10 bases. Germline CDR1 and CDR2: SGHVS and FQNEAQ. V lost 0 bases and J lost 7; bases outside the gene matches: 6. The CDR3 totals 15 residues. The CDR3 region has the DNA TGTGCCAGCAGCTTAGCACTAGCGGGACGAAGAGAGCAGTACTTC. This translates into CASSLALAGRREQYF.

In DNA, the CDR3 is TGTGCCAGCAGTTTAACGCGGACAGGGACAGATACGCAGTATTTT. This encodes CASSLTRTGTDTQYF. The gene calls are TRBV27 and TRBJ2-3, with TRBD1 matching over 8 bases. In germline, CDR1 is MNHEY, CDR2 SMNVEV (reference sequence). The ends lost 2 bases at V and 3 bases at J; junction bases unmatched: 4. CDR3 size: 15 residues.

The chain couples TRBV6-5 to TRBJ1-2; D is unclear. CDR3 length equals 13 residues. Germline V gene sequence: CDR1 MNHEY, CDR2 SVGAGI. The V gene lost 6 bases and the J gene lost 8 bases, with 16 bases spanning the gap. DNA for the CDR3: TGTGCCAGCAGCCCAGTCGGGGTTTTAGGCTACACCTTC. It codes for CASSPVGVLGYTF.

The chain combines TRBV5-6 with TRBJ2-1; the D gene is possibly TRBD2 (6 bases). V shed 0 bases and J shed 5 bases, with 9 bases lying between them. Germline V gene sequence: CDR1 SGHDT, CDR2 YYEEEE. CDR3 length: 14 residues. DNA for the CDR3: TGTGCCAGCAGCTTGGTTGGAGGGGACAATGAGCAGTTCTTC. This codes for CASSLVGGDNEQFF.

V is TRBV6-1 and J is TRBJ2-7; 7 positions agree with TRBD2. This CDR3 comprises 15 residues. J was trimmed by 9 bases and V by 8 bases; bases with no gene match: 19. The germline V gene encodes CDR1 MNHNS and CDR2 SASEGT. The DNA of the CDR3 is TGTGCCAGCGGTCAACAGGCGGGGAGGGAAGGCGGGCAGTACTTC. Amino acids: CASGQQAGREGGQYF.

This chain uses TRBV27 with TRBJ2-1, with D maybe TRBD2 (7 bases). V lost 4 bases to trimming and J lost 8 bases, with 18 bases between them. The CDR3 covers 15 residues. CDR1 MNHEY and CDR2 SMNVEV come from the germline V gene (reference sequence). CDR3 protein: CASSSLGGGDYEQFF. DNA of the CDR3: TGTGCCAGCAGTTCCCTGGGGGGGGGCGATTATGAGCAGTTCTTC.

This sequence joins TRBV30 and TRBJ2-2; TRBD2 might be the D (6 bases). The CDR3 loop spans 16 amino acids. V was trimmed by 1 base and J by 8 bases, leaving 20 bases between them. CDR1 is GTSNPN and CDR2 is SVGIG in the germline V gene (reference sequence). In DNA form, the CDR3 reads TGTGCCTGGAGTGGGACTACCTCGGGTTCAGCTGGGGAGCTGTTTTTT. This translates into CAWSGTTSGSAGELFF.

This chain joins TRBV30 and TRBJ2-1, with TRBD2 as a possible D gene (5 bases). The CDR3 contains 11 residues. V was cut by 2 bases and J by 8 bases, with 7 bases left in between. Germline V lookup: CDR1 GTSNPN, CDR2 SVGIG (reference sequence). CDR3 protein: CAWSRDYEQFF. The DNA for the CDR3 is TGTGCCTGGAGTCGGGATTATGAGCAGTTCTTC.

The V call is TRBV15, the J call TRBJ1-1; 10 bases line up with TRBD1. Trimming removed 4 bases from V and 1 base from J; junction bases left unmatched: 3. The germline CDR1 and CDR2 sequences are LNHNV and YYDKDF (reference sequence). This CDR3 is built from 15 residues. This CDR3 reads CATSTRQGANTEAFF. CDR3 DNA sequence: TGTGCCACCAGCACTCGACAGGGGGCGAACACTGAAGCTTTCTTT.

The CDR3 loop reads CSAWRAGYTF. CDR3 in DNA: TGCAGTGCATGGAGGGCTGGCTACACCTTC. This chain links TRBV20-1 with TRBJ1-2; D gene ambiguous. Germline CDR1 DFQATT, CDR2 SNEGSKA (reference sequence). V lost 6 bases to trimming and J lost 7 bases, with 9 bases between them. The CDR3 runs to 10 residues.

The chain couples TRBV28 to TRBJ1-1; tentative D call: TRBD1 (5 bases). Trimming stripped 6 bases from V and 1 base from J, with 12 bases between. Germline CDR1 MDHEN, CDR2 SYDVKM. CDR3 size: 14 residues. Written as DNA, the CDR3 is TGTGCCAGCAGGAAGGGACTTACGAACACTGAAGCTTTCTTT. Its protein is CASRKGLTNTEAFF.

V gene TRBV28 combines with J gene TRBJ2-3; D gene unclear. The CDR3 covers 11 residues. V dropped 6 bases and J dropped 8 bases, with 9 bases sitting between them. Germline CDR1 MDHEN, CDR2 SYDVKM. The CDR3: CASRLESTQYF. For the CDR3, the DNA is TGTGCCAGCAGGCTAGAATCTACGCAGTATTTT.

The chain combines TRBV5-1 with TRBJ2-3, with 9 bases identical to TRBD2. With 4 bases clipped from V and 5 bases from J, the junction kept 8 bases outside the gene matches. CDR1 is SGHRS, CDR2 YFSETQ, per germline. The CDR3 has 15 residues. DNA for the CDR3: TGCGCCAGCAGCCGTCAGCGGGGGGAGCAAGATACGCAGTATTTT. Translation gives CASSRQRGEQDTQYF.

J is TRBJ2-3 and V is TRBV7-9, with D tentatively TRBD2 (5 bases). With 4 bases removed from V and 6 bases from J, the gap between germline ends came to 11 bases. Germline V gene sequence: CDR1 SEHNR, CDR2 FQNEAQ (reference sequence). This CDR3 contains 13 residues. The CDR3 region has the DNA TGTGCCAGCAGCTCTAATACGGGGGATACGCAGTATTTT. Encoded protein: CASSSNTGDTQYF.

This chain links TRBV2 with TRBJ1-1; 8 bases map to TRBD1. Germline CDR1 SNHLY, CDR2 FYNNEI. V trimming: 6 bases; J trimming: 0 bases; junction bases outside the gene matches: 12. This CDR3 has 17 amino acids. The CDR3 DNA is TGTGCCAGCAGGAACGGACAGGGAAGATTTATGAACACTGAAGCTTTCTTT. Translation gives CASRNGQGRFMNTEAFF.

The chain combines TRBV28 with TRBJ2-5; 9 nucleotides line up with TRBD2. Germline CDR1 and CDR2: MDHEN and SYDVKM. There are 12 residues in the CDR3. Trimming cost V 8 bases and J 2 bases; bases outside gene matches: 0. CDR3 nucleotide sequence: TGTGCCAGCGGACTAGCGCAAGAGACCCAGTACTTC. Its protein product is CASGLAQETQYF. Using reference TRBV28 and TRBJ2-5 for the parts outside the CDR3, the full variable domain is DVKVTQSSRYLVKRTGEKVFLECVQDMDHENMFWYRQDPGLGLRLIYFSYDVKMKEKGDIPEGYSVSREKKERFSLILESASTNQTSMYLCASGLAQETQYFGPGTRLLVL.